There are a few counts of the clone carrying this T cell receptor (beta chain). Its antigen is as yet unknown. The data originate from a study of T-cell reconstitution after alpha-beta-depleted transplantation in children. The study's findings and limits: A year had passed since transplant, and T-cell counts and diversity by then came mostly from newly produced T cells.

The V end lost 0 bases, the J end lost 5 bases, and 9 bases lay between the germline ends. The length of the CDR3 is 14 residues. The germline V gene encodes CDR1 SGHRS and CDR2 YFSETQ. Unique molecular identifiers were incorporated into the prepared TCRbeta library. Each CDR3 protein gets one entry after TCRdb re-called the PCR reads with MiXCR. The sample includes 550,000 to 800,000 distinct CDR3 sequences, about an eighth of them seen just once. This TCR came from a girl aged 2-10 years with congenital amegakaryocytic thrombocytopenia, due to receive a stem cell transplant. V gene TRBV5-1 combines with J gene TRBJ2-1; D unclear. Sequencing used PBMCs, obtained before TCRalphabeta/CD19-depleted stem cell transplant. CDR3 nucleotide sequence: TGCGCCAGCAGCTTGGTGAACGGCGACAATGAGCAGTTCTTC. Translated: CASSLVNGDNEQFF.